The entry that follows covers one T cell receptor beta chain sequence. In the original workflow: Reference gene primer amplification in the assay estimated nucleated cell counts. The repertoire was sequenced with immunoSEQ multiplex PCR; TCRdb's copy has only in-frame clones and lacks some. V and J calls and clone size are given by that table; D and trimming were obtained from the DNA. The table lists 250,000 or so clones, about 90% of them singletons. The CDR3 is 16 residues long. V was pared by 1 base and J by 2 bases, with 12 bases between. CDR1 is LNHNV and CDR2 is YYDKDF in the germline V gene (reference sequence). These data originate in a study of blood T cell repertoires in COVID-19.

The rearrangement links TRBV15 to TRBJ1-5; D may be TRBD1 (6 bases). The specimen was peripheral blood. The TCR sequence derives from a woman aged 60-75 years with COVID-19, enrolled during active disease. CDR3 residues: CATSRATGYGNQPQHF. In DNA form, the CDR3 reads TGTGCCACCAGCAGAGCAACAGGGTACGGCAATCAGCCCCAGCATTTT.